These 24 T cell receptor beta chains share one sample of origin, sequenced in a study of T-cell reconstitution after alpha-beta-depleted transplantation in children. TCRbeta library construction was performed incorporating unique molecular identifiers. TCRdb re-called the PCR reads through MiXCR, storing one row per CDR3 protein. This table has over 90,000 distinct CDR3 sequences, 4.5% to 7.5% appearing once. The sample in question was PBMCs, mostly from graft donor cells, obtained 60 days after TCRalphabeta/CD19-depleted stem cell transplant. Receptor source: a female patient aged 2-9 years who had a stem cell transplant for Fanconi anemia, so the T cells may come from the graft donor.

V and J are TRBV7-8 and TRBJ1-2, with 8 bases fitting TRBD1. Germline lookup yields CDR1 SGHVS and CDR2 FQNEAQ. CDR3 length equals 18 residues. V was clipped by 2 bases and J by 0 bases; unmatched bases: 11. The CDR3 DNA follows: TGTGCCAGCAGCTTACCCCGACAGGGGCCCAATACTAACTATGGCTACACCTTC. This sequence encodes CASSLPRQGPNTNYGYTF.

This clonotype was detected ten times or more. The rearrangement links TRBV29-1 to TRBJ2-1; D is undetermined. Between the trimmed V and J ends, which lost 3 bases and 0 bases, there was a span of 9 bases. This CDR3 has 14 amino acids. Germline V gene data show CDR1 as SQVTM and CDR2 as ANQGSEA. DNA of the CDR3: TGCAGCGTTGAGAACCGGAGCTCCTACAATGAGCAGTTCTTC. It specifies CSVENRSSYNEQFF.

This clonotype came up many times. V usage is TRBV2 and J usage is TRBJ2-3; 13 nucleotides agree with TRBD2. CDR1 is SNHLY and CDR2 is FYNNEI in the germline V gene. This CDR3 has 17 amino acids. Unmatched junction bases numbered 6, after V lost 2 bases and J lost 4 bases. CDR3 DNA: TGTGCCAGCAGTGAATTTCTACTAGCGGGAGGGCCAGATACGCAGTATTTT. Amino acids: CASSEFLLAGGPDTQYF.

This clonotype appeared a few times. The rearrangement uses TRBV5-1 and TRBJ2-7; D is perhaps TRBD2 (6 bases). The CDR3 contains 15 residues. Per germline, CDR1 SGHRS and CDR2 YFSETQ. Trimming took 1 base from V and 6 from J, leaving 17 bases between them. CDR3 in DNA: TGCGCCAGCAGCTTGACGCCGGGAGTTGTGTTCGAGCAGTACTTC. Encoded protein: CASSLTPGVVFEQYF.

This clonotype appeared many times. The chain uses TRBV7-9 and TRBJ2-3, with TRBD2 identical over 8 bases. CDR1 and CDR2 (germline): SEHNR, FQNEAQ (reference sequence). V lost 3 bases and J lost 1; bases outside the gene matches: 9. The CDR3 contains 17 residues. The CDR3 DNA is TGTGCCAGCAGCTTCCCGATGGTAGCGGGGCGCACAGATACGCAGTATTTT. Its protein product is CASSFPMVAGRTDTQYF.

This clonotype was counted between two and nine times. This sequence joins TRBV3-1 and TRBJ2-5; 8 positions match TRBD1. J lost 1 base, V lost 2 bases, and 6 bases had no gene match. Looked up from germline, CDR1 is LGHDT and CDR2 is YNNKEL (reference sequence). This CDR3 is built from 16 residues. The CDR3 sequence is CASSQLQGAIQETQYF. CDR3 nucleotides: TGTGCCAGCAGCCAACTCCAGGGGGCAATCCAAGAGACCCAGTACTTC.

Only a few counts were recorded for this clonotype. The chain uses TRBV29-1 and TRBJ2-7, with D possibly being TRBD2 (6 bases). V gave up 3 bases and J gave up 2 bases, with 11 bases separating them. This CDR3 spans 13 amino acids. CDR1 is SQVTM and CDR2 is ANQGSEA in the germline V gene. The CDR3 is CSVEGPGAYEQYF. The CDR3 DNA follows: TGCAGCGTTGAGGGCCCGGGGGCCTACGAGCAGTACTTC.

This clonotype was found a few times. J is TRBJ1-1 and V is TRBV18, with D perhaps TRBD1 (5 bases). Germline V CDR1 and CDR2: KGHSH, LQKENI. V lost 3 bases to trimming and J lost 5 bases, with 7 bases between them. The CDR3 runs to 12 residues. The CDR3 protein is CASSPGTTEAFF. CDR3 DNA sequence: TGTGCCAGCTCACCCGGGACTACTGAAGCTTTCTTT.

This clonotype was recorded at least ten times. DNA for the CDR3: TGTGCCACCAGCAGAGGAGCGGGGACACAAGAGACCCAGTACTTC. It yields the protein CATSRGAGTQETQYF. The V call is TRBV15, the J call TRBJ2-5; perhaps TRBD2 as D (7 bases). This CDR3 contains 15 residues. V was shortened by 1 base and J by 2 bases, with 11 bases between the two germline ends. In germline, CDR1 is LNHNV, CDR2 YYDKDF (reference sequence).

This clonotype was found many times. V and J are TRBV24-1 and TRBJ2-2, with D unresolved. The length of the CDR3 is 14 residues. V lost 4 bases, J lost 4 bases, and 9 bases lay in between. Germline CDR1 and CDR2: KGHDR and SFDVKD. CDR3 DNA: TGTGCCACCAGTGAGCGGCCGGCCACCGGGGAGCTGTTTTTT. Its translation: CATSERPATGELFF.

Many counts were recorded for this clonotype. The rearrangement joins TRBV28 to TRBJ2-2; D is undetermined. V was shortened by 3 bases and J by 6 bases, with 20 bases between the two germline ends. The V gene's germline CDR1 is MDHEN and CDR2 SYDVKM. The CDR3 covers 17 residues. As DNA, the CDR3 is TGTGCCAGCAGTTTGTCAGTCGGTATGGAGTTTGCCGGGGAGCTGTTTTTT. Translation: CASSLSVGMEFAGELFF.

A few counts support this clonotype. The V and J genes are TRBV20-1 and TRBJ1-6; a possible D gene is TRBD1 (5 bases). Per germline, CDR1 DFQATT and CDR2 SNEGSKA (reference sequence). The CDR3 length is 14 residues. Trimming removed 3 bases at V and 7 bases at J, with 13 bases between. The CDR3 coding sequence is TGCAGTGCTAGCCCCGGGACGGGAAATTCACCCCTCCACTTT. Protein product: CSASPGTGNSPLHF.

In this sample, this clonotype turned up many times. V usage is TRBV7-2 and J usage is TRBJ1-5; tentatively, D is TRBD1 (6 bases). Trimming cost V 1 base and J 4 bases, with 14 bases left between them. The germline gives CDR1 SGHTA, CDR2 FQGNSA. CDR3 length equals 16 residues. The CDR3 sequence is CASSLVATGPNQPQHF. Here the CDR3 DNA reads TGTGCCAGCAGCTTAGTTGCGACAGGTCCTAATCAGCCCCAGCATTTT.

The sample holds many counts of this clonotype. The J gene is TRBJ2-7, the V gene TRBV6-1; D uncertain. The CDR3 totals 12 residues. Germline V lookup: CDR1 MNHNS, CDR2 SASEGT. V was shortened by 2 bases and J by 3 bases, with 5 bases between the two germline ends. The CDR3 DNA reads TGTGCCAGCAGTGAAAATGACTACGAGCAGTACTTC. Translating it yields CASSENDYEQYF.

The table lists this clonotype with many counts. The chain has TRBV28 and TRBJ1-1; tentatively, D is TRBD1 (5 bases). This CDR3 has 15 residues. The V end was cut by 5 bases, the J end by 0 bases, with 13 bases between. In germline, CDR1 is MDHEN, CDR2 SYDVKM. The CDR3 spells CASSSPGLVNTEAFF. In DNA form, the CDR3 reads TGTGCCAGCAGTAGCCCGGGACTGGTGAACACTGAAGCTTTCTTT.

The sample holds many counts of this clonotype. This chain connects TRBV28 to TRBJ2-1; 8 bases are shared with TRBD1. Germline V gene data show CDR1 as MDHEN and CDR2 as SYDVKM. V lost 5 bases to trimming and J lost 4 bases; unmatched junction nucleotides: 7. The CDR3 is 15 amino acids. DNA of the CDR3: TGTGCCAGCAGTCAAGACAGGGGCCTTTACAATGAGCAGTTCTTC. It codes for CASSQDRGLYNEQFF.

This clonotype was seen repeatedly, ten times or more. The chain joins TRBV20-1 to TRBJ2-3; D gene ambiguous. Germline V CDR1 and CDR2: DFQATT, SNEGSKA (reference sequence). CDR3 size: 12 residues. With 5 bases removed from V and 6 bases from J, the gap between germline ends came to 12 bases. The CDR3 here is CSACPTTDTQYF. The DNA of the CDR3 is TGCAGTGCTTGCCCCACGACGGATACGCAGTATTTT.

In its sample, this clonotype was seen a few times. The V call is TRBV12-3 or TRBV12-4, the J call TRBJ1-1; D gene unclear. The CDR3 spans 16 residues. Trimming took off 3 bases at V and 0 bases at J, with 14 bases between the two ends. CDR3: CASSLKVSAMNTEAFF. The CDR3 DNA is TGTGCCAGCAGTTTGAAGGTTTCAGCCATGAACACTGAAGCTTTCTTT.

This clonotype has just a few counts. CDR3: CASSRPDPIYEQYF. CDR3 DNA: TGTGCCAGCAGTCGTCCGGACCCTATCTACGAGCAGTACTTC. V and J are TRBV28 and TRBJ2-7; D call uncertain. Germline CDR1 and CDR2: MDHEN and SYDVKM. This CDR3 contains 14 residues. The germline V and J ends were trimmed by 5 bases and 3 bases, with 14 bases remaining between them.

This clonotype came up many times. V is TRBV7-2 and J is TRBJ2-5, with TRBD2 identical over 7 bases. CDR3 length: 16 amino acids. Germline CDR1 and CDR2: SGHTA and FQGNSA. Trimming at V came to 4 bases and at J to 4 bases, leaving 12 bases not matched to a gene. The CDR3 nucleotides are TGTGCCAGCAGCTCCTTTGGACTAGTAGAGGGAGAGACCCAGTACTTC. It yields the protein CASSSFGLVEGETQYF.

This clonotype was detected only a few times. J is TRBJ2-7 and V is TRBV2; 13 bases are shared with TRBD2. Germline-derived CDR1 and CDR2 are SNHLY and FYNNEI. Trimming cost V 6 bases and J 6 bases; bases outside gene matches: 5. The CDR3 has 14 amino acids. The CDR3 DNA follows: TGTGCCAGCAGGGGGGGACTAGCGGGACCCGAGCAGTACTTC. Its protein is CASRGGLAGPEQYF.

This clonotype has a count of ten or more. This chain connects TRBV7-9 to TRBJ2-2, with D unclear. This CDR3 spans 15 amino acids. In germline, CDR1 is SEHNR, CDR2 FQNEAQ (reference sequence). V lost 5 bases to trimming and J lost 4 bases, with 14 bases between them. This CDR3 reads CASSLKSDGTGELFF. The CDR3, as DNA: TGTGCCAGCAGCCTTAAATCGGACGGCACCGGGGAGCTGTTTTTT.

This clonotype was recorded at least ten times. This chain joins TRBV29-1 and TRBJ2-7, with D unresolved. This CDR3 spans 12 amino acids. V was pared by 6 bases and J by 0 bases, with 9 bases between. From germline, CDR1 is SQVTM and CDR2 ANQGSEA. CDR3 bases: TGCAGCGTCCTTCACCACTCCTACGAGCAGTACTTC. Residues: CSVLHHSYEQYF.

This clonotype was observed many times. The chain carries TRBV4-1 and TRBJ2-2; 8 bases fit TRBD1. From germline, CDR1 is MGHRA and CDR2 YSYEKL. The CDR3 totals 15 residues. Unmatched junction bases numbered 3, after V lost 5 bases and J lost 1 base. The CDR3 loop is CASSFGQGNTGELFF. CDR3 in DNA: TGCGCCAGCAGCTTCGGACAGGGGAACACCGGGGAGCTGTTTTTT.